This T cell receptor (beta chain) is from a study of blood T cell repertoires in COVID-19. In germline, CDR1 is SGDLS, CDR2 YYNGEE. The CDR3 is made up of 15 amino acids. The V end was cut by 0 bases, the J end by 4 bases, with 13 bases between. The protocol was immunoSEQ multiplex PCR, while the TCRdb copy is restricted to in-frame clones and leaves out a portion. The sample has about 17,000 clones; about nine tenths are singletons. This rearrangement joins TRBV9 to TRBJ2-5, with unresolved D. This receptor was obtained from a human donor with active COVID-19. The donor label of this sample is uncertain. The sample comprised peripheral blood. Here the CDR3 reads CASSVESRAGETQYF. CDR3 in DNA: TGTGCCAGCAGCGTAGAATCGAGAGCTGGAGAGACCCAGTACTTC.